This TCR beta chain came from a study of cytomegalovirus exposure and HLA in healthy donors. The study ran its PCR with 60 Vbeta and 13 Jbeta primers. Profiled with immunoSEQ multiplex PCR; TCRdb holds only in-frame clones, not every one. This table holds around 140,000 clones, roughly 9.8% found once. This clone showed up just a few times. The sequence derives from a man aged 50-60 years in good health and CMV-seronegative. The sequenced sample consisted of PBMCs.

CDR3 region: CASSLGTGGFDYGYTF. CDR3 bases: TGCGCCAGCAGCCTGGGGACAGGTGGTTTCGACTATGGCTACACCTTC. V is TRBV4-1 and J is TRBJ1-2; TRBD1 matches at 8 bases. Losses at the gene ends were 4 bases for V and 3 bases for J; bases not matched to a gene: 10. The CDR3 is 16 amino acids. Germline CDR1 MGHRA, CDR2 YSYEKL.